This T cell receptor (beta chain) was identified in a study of blood T cell repertoires in COVID-19 (dated by TCRdb to about 2020). For context, the study as a whole: Samples from collaborators originated in the United States, Italy and Spain and spanned both the acute and convalescent phases of COVID-19. The repertoires were made available in a free public database intended to serve as a resource for research on the immune response to SARS-CoV-2. Sample metadata almost always included a de-identified subject ID, COVID-19 status, age in years and sex. The prospective study material was composed of cDNA or gDNA derived from T cells, B-cell-depleted T cells, or PBMCs. The dataset comprised deeply sampled blood TCRbeta repertoires from subjects exposed to, actively infected with, or recovered from COVID-19. Where HLA class I and class II types were available, the types were taken from metadata supplied by the sample provider, not from assay-based typing. Samples were obtained from the ongoing ImmuneRACE study (first 160 participants) and from some 1,200 subjects provided by 6 global collaborators. Broad study findings and their caveats: Clinical and demographic metadata were provided uncurated, with the amount varying by source and participant.

With respect to this clone: Its antigen is currently not known. There are no base qualities to consult, and no much larger clone falls within one base.

The immunoSEQ Assay, a bias-controlled multiplex PCR, was used to amplify TCRbeta CDR3 regions from genomic DNA. The authors' analysis ran thus. The number of nucleated cells in each sample was estimated from the amplification of reference gene primers within the assay. To quantify the absolute abundance of each unique TCRbeta CDR3 rearrangement, sequence reads were collapsed and filtered. For each sample, productive Simpson clonality was calculated by taking the square root of Simpson's diversity index across productive rearrangements. TCRdb obtained this table from immuneACCESS and retained in-frame rearrangements with V and J assigned. These tables miss some clones; where compared with another copy, unresolved V genes account for less than half of the shortfall, and the remainder is unexplained. D and trimming were read from the DNA, whereas the V and J calls and clone size are those reported in that table. For this sample the table gives roughly 50,000 clones, of which 70% to 90% were detected only once. The biggest ten clones account for 12% to 15% of the sample.

Each collaborating institution followed its own protocols to collect whole blood in K2EDTA tubes. Collaborator samples were shipped for TCRbeta analysis as frozen whole blood, isolated PBMCs, or DNA extracted from either sample type. The CDR3 spans 14 residues, from the cysteine through the phenylalanine. Just CDR3 DNA is preserved here, 42 bases in frame from base 1. Per the germline V gene, SGDLS is the CDR1 and YYNGEE is the CDR2. V is shortened by 4 bases, J by 4 bases, and the region joining them spans 14 bases. Here the chain combines TRBV9 and TRBJ1-1; the D segment cannot be called with confidence. The origin of this receptor is a man aged 65 to 79 with acute or convalescent COVID-19. Sequencing was carried out using peripheral blood. The CDR3 sequence is CASSPQSRGTEAFF. The nucleotides are TGTGCCAGCAGCCCTCAGAGTCGAGGCACTGAAGCTTTCTTT.